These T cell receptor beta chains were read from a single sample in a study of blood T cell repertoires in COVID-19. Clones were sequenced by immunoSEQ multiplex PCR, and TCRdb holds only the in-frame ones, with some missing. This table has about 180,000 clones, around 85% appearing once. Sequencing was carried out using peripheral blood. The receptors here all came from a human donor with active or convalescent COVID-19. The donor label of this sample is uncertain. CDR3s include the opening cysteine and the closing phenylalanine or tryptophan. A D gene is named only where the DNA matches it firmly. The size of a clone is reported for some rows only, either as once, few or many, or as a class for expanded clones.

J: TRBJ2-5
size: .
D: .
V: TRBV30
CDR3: CAWGRNSGGAQYF
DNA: TGTGCCTGGGGACGTAATAGCGGTGGGGCCCAGTACTTC

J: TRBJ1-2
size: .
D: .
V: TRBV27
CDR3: CASSLNLQGRAANGYTF
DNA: TGTGCCAGCAGTCTTAACCTACAGGGACGGGCCGCTAATGGCTACACCTTC

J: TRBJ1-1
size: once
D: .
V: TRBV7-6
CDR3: CASSLGTMNTEAFF
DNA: TGTGCCAGCAGCTTAGGTACAATGAACACTGAAGCTTTCTTT

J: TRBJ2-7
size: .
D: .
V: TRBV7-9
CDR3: CASSPRSSYEQYF
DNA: TGTGCCAGCAGCCCTAGGAGCTCCTACGAGCAGTACTTC

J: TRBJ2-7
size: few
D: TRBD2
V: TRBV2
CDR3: CASSDLVGRLAGVGYEQYF
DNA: TGTGCCAGCAGTGATTTGGTGGGGAGACTAGCGGGAGTAGGGTACGAGCAGTACTTC

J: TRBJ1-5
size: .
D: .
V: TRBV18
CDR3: CASSPTFNQPQHF
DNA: TGTGCCAGCTCACCAACTTTTAATCAGCCCCAGCATTTT

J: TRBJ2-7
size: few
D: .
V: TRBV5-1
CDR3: CASSSTTGLSLYEQYF
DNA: TGCGCCAGCAGCTCTACAACAGGCCTCTCCCTGTACGAGCAGTACTTC

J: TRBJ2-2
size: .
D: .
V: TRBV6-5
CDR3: CASKWSGWNTGELFF
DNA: TGTGCCAGCAAATGGTCGGGATGGAACACCGGGGAGCTGTTTTTT

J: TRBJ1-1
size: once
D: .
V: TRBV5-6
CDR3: CASSLDAGWTEAFF
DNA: TGTGCCAGCAGCTTGGATGCGGGTTGGACTGAAGCTTTCTTT

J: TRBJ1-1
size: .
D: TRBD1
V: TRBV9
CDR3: CASSVSNTGAGEAFF
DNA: TGTGCCAGCAGCGTATCCAACACAGGGGCGGGGGAAGCTTTCTTT

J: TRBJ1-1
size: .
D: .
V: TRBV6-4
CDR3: CASSDSKTGAEGKLNTEAFF
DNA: TGTGCCAGCAGTGACTCGAAAACTGGGGCGGAGGGTAAATTGAACACTGAAGCTTTCTTT

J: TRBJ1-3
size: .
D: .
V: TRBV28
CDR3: CASSFSGGGRNTIYF
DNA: TGTGCCAGCAGTTTTTCGGGCGGGGGTAGAAACACCATATATTTT

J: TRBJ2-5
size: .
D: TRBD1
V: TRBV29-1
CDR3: CSAPDGQGAVRAQYF
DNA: TGCAGCGCCCCGGACGGACAGGGGGCGGTGAGGGCCCAGTACTTC

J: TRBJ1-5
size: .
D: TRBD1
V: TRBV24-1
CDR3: CATSDRTGWGNQPQHF
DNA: TGTGCCACCAGTGACCGGACAGGGTGGGGCAATCAGCCCCAGCATTTT

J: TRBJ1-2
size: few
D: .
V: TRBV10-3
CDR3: CATGGPYGYTF
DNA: TGTGCCACCGGGGGGCCATATGGCTACACCTTC

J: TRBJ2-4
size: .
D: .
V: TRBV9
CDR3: CASSDPDGNLAKNIQYF
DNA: TGTGCCAGCAGCGACCCAGACGGGAACTTAGCCAAAAACATTCAGTACTTC

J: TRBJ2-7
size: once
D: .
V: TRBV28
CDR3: CASGGASYEQYF
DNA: TGTGCCAGCGGGGGGGCCTCCTACGAGCAGTACTTC

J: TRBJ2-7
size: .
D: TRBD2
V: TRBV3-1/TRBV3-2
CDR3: CASSQTSGSYEQYF
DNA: TGTGCCAGCAGCCAGACTAGCGGCTCCTACGAGCAGTACTTC

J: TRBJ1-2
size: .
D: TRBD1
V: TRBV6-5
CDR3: CASEPGQPNYGYTF
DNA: TGTGCCAGTGAACCGGGACAGCCTAACTATGGCTACACCTTC

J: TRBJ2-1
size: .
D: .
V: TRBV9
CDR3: CASSVGSSYNEQFF
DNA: TGTGCCAGCAGCGTAGGGAGCAGCTACAATGAGCAGTTCTTC

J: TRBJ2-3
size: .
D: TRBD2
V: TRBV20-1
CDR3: CSASRLAGGSTDTQYF
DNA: TGCAGTGCTAGTCGGCTAGCGGGGGGCAGCACAGATACGCAGTATTTT

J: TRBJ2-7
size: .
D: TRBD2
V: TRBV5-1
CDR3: CASGTSGTYEQYF
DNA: TGCGCCAGCGGGACTAGCGGGACCTACGAGCAGTACTTC

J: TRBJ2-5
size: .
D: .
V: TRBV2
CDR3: CASSKTGWETQYF
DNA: TGTGCCAGCAGTAAGACAGGCTGGGAGACCCAGTACTTC

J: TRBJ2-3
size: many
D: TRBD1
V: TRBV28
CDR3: CASSLVGTGFRF
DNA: TGTGCCAGCAGTTTAGTCGGGACAGGGTTCCGATTT

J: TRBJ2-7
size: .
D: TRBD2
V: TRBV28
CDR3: CASKLAGPSSYEQYF
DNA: TGTGCCAGCAAGCTAGCGGGACCAAGCTCCTACGAGCAGTACTTC

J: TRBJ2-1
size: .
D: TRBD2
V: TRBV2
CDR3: CASMESAGGAAYNEQFF
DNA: TGTGCCAGCATGGAGTCAGCGGGAGGCGCCGCCTACAATGAGCAGTTCTTC

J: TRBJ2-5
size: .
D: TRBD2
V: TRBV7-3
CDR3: CASSLNPGGETQYF
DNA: TGTGCCAGCAGCTTAAATCCGGGAGGGGAGACCCAGTACTTC

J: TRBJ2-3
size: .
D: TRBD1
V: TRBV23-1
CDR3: CASSPSKDRAVGTDTQYF
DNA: TGCGCCAGCAGTCCCTCGAAGGACAGGGCGGTGGGCACAGATACGCAGTATTTT

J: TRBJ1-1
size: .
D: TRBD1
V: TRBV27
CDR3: CASSSLTGANTEAFF
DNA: TGTGCCAGCAGTTCACTGACAGGGGCGAACACTGAAGCTTTCTTT

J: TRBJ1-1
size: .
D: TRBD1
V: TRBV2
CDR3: CASSGQGNTEAFF
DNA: TGTGCCAGCAGTGGACAGGGCAACACTGAAGCTTTCTTT

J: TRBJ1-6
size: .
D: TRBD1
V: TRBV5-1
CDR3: CASSLQGEADNSPLHF
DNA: TGCGCCAGCAGCTTACAGGGGGAGGCGGACAATTCACCCCTCCACTTT

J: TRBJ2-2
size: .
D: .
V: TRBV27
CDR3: CASSMLGAGELFF
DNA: TGTGCCAGCAGTATGCTAGGGGCCGGGGAGCTGTTTTTT

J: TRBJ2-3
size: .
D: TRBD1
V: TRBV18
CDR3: CASSLRDRTTDTQYF
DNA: TGTGCCAGCTCACTACGGGACAGAACCACAGATACGCAGTATTTT

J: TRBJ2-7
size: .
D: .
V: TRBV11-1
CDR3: CASSPGSGREQYF
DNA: TGTGCCAGCAGCCCCGGGAGCGGGCGGGAGCAGTACTTC

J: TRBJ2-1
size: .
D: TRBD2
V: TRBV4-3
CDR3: CASSQGGGEQFF
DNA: TGCGCCAGCAGCCAAGGGGGGGGTGAGCAGTTCTTC

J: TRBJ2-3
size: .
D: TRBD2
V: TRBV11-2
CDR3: CASSSGLAGVSDTQYF
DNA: TGTGCCAGCAGCTCTGGACTAGCGGGAGTCTCAGATACGCAGTATTTT

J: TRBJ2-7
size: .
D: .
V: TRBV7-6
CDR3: CASSSRDEQYF
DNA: TGTGCCAGCAGCTCCCGCGACGAGCAGTACTTC

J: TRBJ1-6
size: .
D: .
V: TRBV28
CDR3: CASSLFAFSNSPLHF
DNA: TGTGCCAGCAGTTTATTCGCTTTCAGTAATTCACCCCTCCACTTT

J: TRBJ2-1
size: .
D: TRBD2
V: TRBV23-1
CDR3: CASSHSAGGDSYNEQFF
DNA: TGCGCCAGCAGTCATTCGGCGGGGGGGGATTCCTACAATGAGCAGTTCTTC

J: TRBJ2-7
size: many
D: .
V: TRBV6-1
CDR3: CASSEKEEGSYEQYF
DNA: TGTGCCAGCAGTGAAAAGGAGGAGGGTTCCTACGAGCAGTACTTC

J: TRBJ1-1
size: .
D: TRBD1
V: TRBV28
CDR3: CASSYDRGRTEAFF
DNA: TGTGCCAGCAGTTATGACAGGGGGCGGACTGAAGCTTTCTTT

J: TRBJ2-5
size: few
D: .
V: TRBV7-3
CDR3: CASSSTQKETQYF
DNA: TGTGCCAGCAGCTCAACACAGAAAGAGACCCAGTACTTC

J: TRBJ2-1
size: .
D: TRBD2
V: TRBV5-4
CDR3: CASSWDLATGGQSNEQFF
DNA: TGTGCCAGCAGCTGGGACTTAGCTACGGGAGGGCAATCCAATGAGCAGTTCTTC

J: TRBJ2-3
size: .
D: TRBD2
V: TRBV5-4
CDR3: CASSRTSGVSTDTQYF
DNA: TGTGCCAGCAGCAGGACTAGCGGGGTTAGCACAGATACGCAGTATTTT

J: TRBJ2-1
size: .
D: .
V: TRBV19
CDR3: CASSNLGRGRLYNEQFF
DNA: TGTGCCAGTAGTAACCTGGGGCGGGGCCGACTCTACAATGAGCAGTTCTTC

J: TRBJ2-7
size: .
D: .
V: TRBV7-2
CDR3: CASSLAGPGFEQYF
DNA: TGTGCCAGCAGCTTAGCCGGTCCAGGGTTCGAGCAGTACTTC

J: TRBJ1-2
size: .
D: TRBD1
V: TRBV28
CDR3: CASGQGYGYTF
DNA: TGTGCCAGCGGACAGGGCTATGGCTACACCTTC

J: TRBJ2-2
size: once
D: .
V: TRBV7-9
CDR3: CASSSPAQGAGELFF
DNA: TGTGCCAGCAGCTCCCCGGCCCAAGGGGCCGGGGAGCTGTTTTTT

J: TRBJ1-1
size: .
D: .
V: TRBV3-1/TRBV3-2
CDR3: CASSPLGGNTEAFF
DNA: TGTGCCAGCAGCCCTCTTGGCGGGAACACTGAAGCTTTCTTT

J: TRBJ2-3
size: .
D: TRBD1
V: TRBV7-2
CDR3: CASSSDRGARGTQYF
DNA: TGTGCCAGCAGCTCCGACAGGGGTGCCCGAGGGACGCAGTATTTT

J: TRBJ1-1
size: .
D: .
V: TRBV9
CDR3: CASSVDQGTTEAFF
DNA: TGTGCCAGCAGCGTAGATCAGGGGACCACTGAAGCTTTCTTT

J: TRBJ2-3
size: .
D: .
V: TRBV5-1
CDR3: CASSVVGVAPTDTQYF
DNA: TGCGCCAGCAGCGTAGTAGGAGTAGCACCTACAGATACGCAGTATTTT